The rows below give T cell receptor beta chains drawn from one sample of a study of blood T cell repertoires in COVID-19. TCRdb keeps only in-frame clones here, not all; method: immunoSEQ multiplex PCR. The data contain approximately 220,000 clones, roughly 86% of them seen just once; the ten biggest clones take up around 3%. Sequencing used peripheral blood. The receptor set was obtained from a man aged 60 to 69 with acute or convalescent COVID-19. Each CDR3 is given with its conserved first and last residue. Fields, in order: V gene, J gene, D gene, CDR3 length, clone size, CDR3 DNA, CDR3 protein. A D gene is named only where the DNA matches it firmly. Clone size is shown for a subset of rows, as once, few, many or a class of expanded clone.

v_call: TRBV27; j_call: TRBJ1-4; d_call: .; cdr3_length: 12; clone_size: .; cdr3_nt: TGTGCCAGCAGACAGCTTAATGAAAAACTGTTTTTT; cdr3_aa: CASRQLNEKLFF
v_call: TRBV29-1; j_call: TRBJ1-1; d_call: .; cdr3_length: 13; clone_size: .; cdr3_nt: TGCAGCGTTGTCTGGGGCAGGGCTAGTGAAGCTTTCTTT; cdr3_aa: CSVVWGRASEAFF
v_call: TRBV7-3; j_call: TRBJ1-1; d_call: TRBD1; cdr3_length: 15; clone_size: .; cdr3_nt: TGTGCCAGCAGGGTAGATTCTACAGGGGGCGGGGAAGCTTTCTTT; cdr3_aa: CASRVDSTGGGEAFF
v_call: TRBV6-6; j_call: TRBJ1-5; d_call: TRBD1; cdr3_length: 18; clone_size: .; cdr3_nt: TGTGCCAGCAGTCGATCGGGACAGGGACGTTATAGCAATCAGCCCCAGCATTTT; cdr3_aa: CASSRSGQGRYSNQPQHF
v_call: TRBV9; j_call: TRBJ2-3; d_call: TRBD1; cdr3_length: 15; clone_size: once; cdr3_nt: TGTGCCAGCAGCGTAGCAGGGGGAATCACAGATACGCAGTATTTT; cdr3_aa: CASSVAGGITDTQYF
v_call: TRBV7-6; j_call: TRBJ1-1; d_call: TRBD1; cdr3_length: 15; clone_size: .; cdr3_nt: TGTGCCAGCAGCTCCCGACAGGGTCGGAACACTGAAGCTTTCTTT; cdr3_aa: CASSSRQGRNTEAFF
v_call: TRBV5-1; j_call: TRBJ1-4; d_call: TRBD1; cdr3_length: 16; clone_size: .; cdr3_nt: TGCGCCAGCAGCTTGGTTTCTGGACAGGGGGGTGAAAAACTGTTTTTT; cdr3_aa: CASSLVSGQGGEKLFF
v_call: TRBV15; j_call: TRBJ2-7; d_call: TRBD1; cdr3_length: 14; clone_size: once; cdr3_nt: TGTGCCACCAGCAGAGAGGGACAGGGCTACGAGCAGTACTTC; cdr3_aa: CATSREGQGYEQYF
v_call: TRBV28; j_call: TRBJ2-7; d_call: TRBD1; cdr3_length: 15; clone_size: .; cdr3_nt: TGTGCCAGCACCTCGCCGGGACAGGGCTCCTACGAGCAGTACTTC; cdr3_aa: CASTSPGQGSYEQYF
v_call: TRBV5-8; j_call: TRBJ1-5; d_call: TRBD1; cdr3_length: 15; clone_size: .; cdr3_nt: TGTGCCAGCAGCTTGTACAGGGGTTCCAATCAGCCCCAGCATTTT; cdr3_aa: CASSLYRGSNQPQHF
v_call: TRBV29-1; j_call: TRBJ1-1; d_call: TRBD1; cdr3_length: 13; clone_size: .; cdr3_nt: TGCAGCGTTGAAGTAACAGGGGCGGGTGAAGCTTTCTTT; cdr3_aa: CSVEVTGAGEAFF
v_call: TRBV19; j_call: TRBJ1-5; d_call: .; cdr3_length: 12; clone_size: .; cdr3_nt: TGTGCCAGTTCTGGGGCGGAACAGCCCCAGCATTTT; cdr3_aa: CASSGAEQPQHF
v_call: TRBV3-1/TRBV3-2; j_call: TRBJ2-7; d_call: .; cdr3_length: 13; clone_size: .; cdr3_nt: TGTGCCAGCAGCCGGACAGACTCCTACGAGCAGTACTTC; cdr3_aa: CASSRTDSYEQYF
v_call: TRBV6-6; j_call: TRBJ1-5; d_call: TRBD1; cdr3_length: 15; clone_size: few; cdr3_nt: TGTGCCAGCAGTTGGACAGGGACTAGCAATCAGCCCCAGCATTTT; cdr3_aa: CASSWTGTSNQPQHF
v_call: TRBV9; j_call: TRBJ1-3; d_call: .; cdr3_length: 16; clone_size: .; cdr3_nt: TGTGCCAGCAGCCAAAGGGGGGACTACTCTGGAAACACCATATATTTT; cdr3_aa: CASSQRGDYSGNTIYF
v_call: TRBV7-3; j_call: TRBJ2-1; d_call: TRBD2; cdr3_length: 15; clone_size: .; cdr3_nt: TGTGCCAGCAGCCCCACGAGCAGCGGGGACAATGAGCAGTTCTTC; cdr3_aa: CASSPTSSGDNEQFF
v_call: TRBV1; j_call: TRBJ2-4; d_call: .; cdr3_length: 21; clone_size: .; cdr3_nt: TGCACCAGCAGCCAAGATAAGGATAGTCGGGCTTTGAGAGGGCCCAAAAACATTCAGTACTTC; cdr3_aa: CTSSQDKDSRALRGPKNIQYF
v_call: TRBV5-5; j_call: TRBJ1-2; d_call: .; cdr3_length: 14; clone_size: .; cdr3_nt: TGTGCCAGCGGCAGTCCAGGGGTGAACTATGGCTACACCTTC; cdr3_aa: CASGSPGVNYGYTF
v_call: TRBV9; j_call: TRBJ2-3; d_call: TRBD2; cdr3_length: 15; clone_size: .; cdr3_nt: TGTGCCAGCAGCGTGGCGGGGGGTAGCACAGATACGCAGTATTTT; cdr3_aa: CASSVAGGSTDTQYF
v_call: TRBV19; j_call: TRBJ1-5; d_call: TRBD1; cdr3_length: 19; clone_size: .; cdr3_nt: TGTGCCAGTAGTATGAACCGGGACAGACTTTCCTATAGCAATCAGCCCCAGCATTTT; cdr3_aa: CASSMNRDRLSYSNQPQHF
v_call: TRBV7-2; j_call: TRBJ1-2; d_call: TRBD1; cdr3_length: 14; clone_size: .; cdr3_nt: TGTGCCAGCAGCCTAGTGGGGGCAGGGGGAGGCTACACCTTC; cdr3_aa: CASSLVGAGGGYTF
v_call: TRBV7-3; j_call: TRBJ2-7; d_call: .; cdr3_length: 13; clone_size: .; cdr3_nt: TGTGCCAGCAGCCTCAGGTCACTCTACGAGCAGTACTTC; cdr3_aa: CASSLRSLYEQYF
v_call: TRBV3-1/TRBV3-2; j_call: TRBJ2-1; d_call: TRBD2; cdr3_length: 16; clone_size: .; cdr3_nt: TGTGCCAGCAGCCAAGATCTCACTAGCGAATACAATGAGCAGTTCTTC; cdr3_aa: CASSQDLTSEYNEQFF
v_call: TRBV5-6; j_call: TRBJ1-5; d_call: .; cdr3_length: 16; clone_size: .; cdr3_nt: TGTGCCAGCAGCTTTTATCTAGGAGGGAACGGTCAGCCCCAGCATTTT; cdr3_aa: CASSFYLGGNGQPQHF
v_call: TRBV29-1; j_call: TRBJ2-1; d_call: TRBD2; cdr3_length: 16; clone_size: .; cdr3_nt: TGCAGCGTTGACAGGACTAGCGGGGGGGTCTACAATGAGCAGTTCTTC; cdr3_aa: CSVDRTSGGVYNEQFF
v_call: TRBV7-3; j_call: TRBJ2-5; d_call: .; cdr3_length: 14; clone_size: .; cdr3_nt: TGTGCCAGCAGCTTAACGGGCAGGCAAGAGACCCAGTACTTC; cdr3_aa: CASSLTGRQETQYF
v_call: TRBV2; j_call: TRBJ1-2; d_call: .; cdr3_length: 13; clone_size: .; cdr3_nt: TGTGCCAGCAGTGGGCTGGGGGGAGATGGCTACACCTTC; cdr3_aa: CASSGLGGDGYTF
v_call: TRBV5-4; j_call: TRBJ2-5; d_call: .; cdr3_length: 15; clone_size: .; cdr3_nt: TGTGCCAGCAGCTCCAAAACGGGATCCGGAGAGACCCAGTACTTC; cdr3_aa: CASSSKTGSGETQYF
v_call: TRBV4-1; j_call: TRBJ2-7; d_call: .; cdr3_length: 14; clone_size: .; cdr3_nt: TGCGCCAGCAGCCAAGGTCCAGTTAACTACGAGCAGTACTTC; cdr3_aa: CASSQGPVNYEQYF
v_call: TRBV24-1; j_call: TRBJ2-1; d_call: .; cdr3_length: 14; clone_size: .; cdr3_nt: TGTGCCACCAGTGATCCGGCACAGGATAATGAGCAGTTCTTC; cdr3_aa: CATSDPAQDNEQFF
v_call: TRBV4-2; j_call: TRBJ2-5; d_call: .; cdr3_length: 16; clone_size: .; cdr3_nt: TGTGCCAGCAGCCAAGGGGCCCGGCAGATCCAAGAGACCCAGTACTTC; cdr3_aa: CASSQGARQIQETQYF
v_call: TRBV6-5; j_call: TRBJ2-7; d_call: TRBD1; cdr3_length: 15; clone_size: .; cdr3_nt: TGTGCCAGCAGCCCACCGGGACAGGGGGTATACGAGCAGTACTTC; cdr3_aa: CASSPPGQGVYEQYF
v_call: TRBV6-5; j_call: TRBJ2-7; d_call: .; cdr3_length: 11; clone_size: .; cdr3_nt: TGTGCCAGCAGTCAAAACTACGAGCAGTACTTC; cdr3_aa: CASSQNYEQYF
v_call: TRBV12-3/TRBV12-4; j_call: TRBJ2-5; d_call: TRBD1; cdr3_length: 13; clone_size: .; cdr3_nt: TGTGCCAGCAGTCAGGGGGTACCGGAGACCCAGTACTTC; cdr3_aa: CASSQGVPETQYF
v_call: TRBV7-8; j_call: TRBJ2-7; d_call: .; cdr3_length: 13; clone_size: .; cdr3_nt: TGTGCCAGCAGCCACGGACGGGACTACGAGCAGTACTTC; cdr3_aa: CASSHGRDYEQYF
v_call: TRBV5-1; j_call: TRBJ2-7; d_call: TRBD1; cdr3_length: 15; clone_size: .; cdr3_nt: TGCGCCAGCAGCTACCGACAGGGCTTGGGCTACGAGCAGTACTTC; cdr3_aa: CASSYRQGLGYEQYF
v_call: TRBV7-3; j_call: TRBJ2-3; d_call: TRBD2; cdr3_length: 16; clone_size: .; cdr3_nt: TGTGCCAGCAGCTTCCGACTAGCGGGGGGCACAGATACGCAGTATTTT; cdr3_aa: CASSFRLAGGTDTQYF
v_call: TRBV28; j_call: TRBJ2-5; d_call: .; cdr3_length: 15; clone_size: .; cdr3_nt: TGTGCCAGCAGCTCCGGGACACTCAAGACGGAGACCCAGTACTTC; cdr3_aa: CASSSGTLKTETQYF
v_call: TRBV7-2; j_call: TRBJ1-4; d_call: .; cdr3_length: 14; clone_size: .; cdr3_nt: TGTGCCAGCAGCTTACCGCAGGGGACTGAAAAACTGTTTTTT; cdr3_aa: CASSLPQGTEKLFF
v_call: TRBV4-1; j_call: TRBJ2-1; d_call: TRBD2; cdr3_length: 18; clone_size: .; cdr3_nt: TGCGCCAGCAGCCAAGAAGGACTAGCGGGGGCCCCGCGCGTTGAGCAGTTCTTC; cdr3_aa: CASSQEGLAGAPRVEQFF
v_call: TRBV7-9; j_call: TRBJ1-1; d_call: TRBD1; cdr3_length: 15; clone_size: few; cdr3_nt: TGTGCCAGCAGCCCGAGGACAGGAATGAACACTGAAGCTTTCTTT; cdr3_aa: CASSPRTGMNTEAFF
v_call: TRBV12-5; j_call: TRBJ2-7; d_call: .; cdr3_length: 16; clone_size: once; cdr3_nt: TGTGCTAGTGGTTTGGTTCGGGGGGCCAACTCCTACGAGCAGTACTTC; cdr3_aa: CASGLVRGANSYEQYF
v_call: TRBV7-9; j_call: TRBJ2-5; d_call: .; cdr3_length: 16; clone_size: .; cdr3_nt: TGTGCCAGCAGCACCTACCCAATCCCCTCAGGGGCCTGGGAGTACTTC; cdr3_aa: CASSTYPIPSGAWEYF
v_call: TRBV10-3; j_call: TRBJ2-5; d_call: TRBD1; cdr3_length: 16; clone_size: .; cdr3_nt: TGTGCCATCAGTAGATCCGGGACAGGGCATCAAGAGACCCAGTACTTC; cdr3_aa: CAISRSGTGHQETQYF
v_call: TRBV28; j_call: TRBJ1-2; d_call: .; cdr3_length: 14; clone_size: .; cdr3_nt: TGTGCCAGCAGTTTCGGTCCCTTGAACTATGGCTACACCTTC; cdr3_aa: CASSFGPLNYGYTF
v_call: TRBV5-1; j_call: TRBJ1-2; d_call: .; cdr3_length: 13; clone_size: .; cdr3_nt: TGCGCCAGCAGCTTAAGGGGGAACTATGGCTACACCTTC; cdr3_aa: CASSLRGNYGYTF
v_call: TRBV5-1; j_call: TRBJ1-2; d_call: TRBD1; cdr3_length: 14; clone_size: .; cdr3_nt: TGCGCCAGCGCGGTCGCAGGGGGCGCGAGGGGCTACACCTTC; cdr3_aa: CASAVAGGARGYTF
v_call: TRBV2; j_call: TRBJ1-5; d_call: .; cdr3_length: 15; clone_size: many; cdr3_nt: TGTGCCAGCAGTGAAGAGGGGTTGGGCAATCAGCCCCAGCATTTT; cdr3_aa: CASSEEGLGNQPQHF
v_call: TRBV3-1/TRBV3-2; j_call: TRBJ2-3; d_call: .; cdr3_length: 12; clone_size: .; cdr3_nt: TGTGCCAGCAGCCAGAGGACAGATACGCAGTATTTT; cdr3_aa: CASSQRTDTQYF
v_call: TRBV19; j_call: TRBJ1-1; d_call: TRBD1; cdr3_length: 16; clone_size: .; cdr3_nt: TGTGCCAGTAGTCTGCACAGGGGTCCCTTGGTCACTGAAGCTTTCTTT; cdr3_aa: CASSLHRGPLVTEAFF
v_call: TRBV14; j_call: TRBJ1-3; d_call: .; cdr3_length: 17; clone_size: few; cdr3_nt: TGTGCCAGCAGCCCGCGAGACACTGAATACTCTGGAAACACCATATATTTT; cdr3_aa: CASSPRDTEYSGNTIYF
v_call: TRBV18; j_call: TRBJ2-6; d_call: .; cdr3_length: 19; clone_size: .; cdr3_nt: TGTGCCAGCTCACCACGGTCGGGGTTGCTTAGCTCTGGGGCCAACGTCCTGACTTTC; cdr3_aa: CASSPRSGLLSSGANVLTF
v_call: TRBV5-1; j_call: TRBJ2-3; d_call: TRBD2; cdr3_length: 18; clone_size: .; cdr3_nt: TGCGCCAGCAGCTTCGCGCTAGCGGGGGTTTATAGCACAGATACGCAGTATTTT; cdr3_aa: CASSFALAGVYSTDTQYF
v_call: TRBV5-1; j_call: TRBJ1-4; d_call: .; cdr3_length: 15; clone_size: .; cdr3_nt: TGCGCCAGCAGTCCGGGGAGACCAACTAATGAAAAACTGTTTTTT; cdr3_aa: CASSPGRPTNEKLFF
v_call: TRBV30; j_call: TRBJ1-6; d_call: .; cdr3_length: 14; clone_size: once; cdr3_nt: TGTGCCTGGAGTGGAACAGGTTATAATTCACCCCTCCACTTT; cdr3_aa: CAWSGTGYNSPLHF
v_call: TRBV11-2; j_call: TRBJ1-2; d_call: TRBD1; cdr3_length: 18; clone_size: .; cdr3_nt: TGTGCCAGCAGCCCCCGCCTCAGACCAGGACAGGCGGGATTTGGCTACACCTTC; cdr3_aa: CASSPRLRPGQAGFGYTF
v_call: TRBV12-5; j_call: TRBJ2-1; d_call: TRBD2; cdr3_length: 16; clone_size: .; cdr3_nt: TGTGCTAGTGGTTTGGGTAGCGGGGGACTCTTCAATGAGCAGTTCTTC; cdr3_aa: CASGLGSGGLFNEQFF
v_call: TRBV6-2/TRBV6-3; j_call: TRBJ2-7; d_call: .; cdr3_length: 15; clone_size: .; cdr3_nt: TGTGCCAGCAGTTACGGGGGGACTCGGGCTGTGGAGCAGTACTTC; cdr3_aa: CASSYGGTRAVEQYF
v_call: TRBV5-6; j_call: TRBJ2-3; d_call: .; cdr3_length: 16; clone_size: .; cdr3_nt: TGTGCCAGCAGCTTCGGCCGCAGACAACTCACAGATACGCAGTATTTT; cdr3_aa: CASSFGRRQLTDTQYF